This is a list of T cell receptor beta chains from one sample in a study of T cells in Graves' hyperthyroidism and ophthalmopathy. TCRdb redid the calling of the multiplex PCR reads with MiXCR, one entry per CDR3 protein. This sample carries around 480,000 distinct CDR3 sequences, approximately 14% of them seen once, and the ten largest clones take over 15%. Sequenced material: blood. All receptors derive from a young woman with Graves' hyperthyroidism. The CDR3 runs from the conserved cysteine through the conserved F or W. The D gene is left open where the match is weak. For some rows the clone size is stated as once, few or many, or as a class when expanded; others skip it.

J gene,clone size,V gene,D gene,CDR3 protein,CDR3 DNA
TRBJ2-1,many,TRBV30,-,CAWSVSGGNEQFF,TGTGCCTGGAGTGTAAGTGGGGGCAATGAGCAGTTCTTC
TRBJ2-7,few,TRBV5-1,TRBD2,CASSLGLAGPPYEQYF,TGCGCCAGCAGCCTAGGACTAGCGGGACCCCCCTACGAGCAGTACTTC
TRBJ1-2,-,TRBV19,TRBD1,CASSQGAGGYTF,TGTGCCAGCTCGCAGGGGGCTGGTGGCTACACCTTC
TRBJ2-1,few,TRBV6-1,TRBD2,CASSENWGGRYNEQFF,TGTGCCAGCAGTGAAAATTGGGGCGGGAGGTACAATGAGCAGTTCTTC
TRBJ1-3,few,TRBV9,-,CASSVAGEGNTIYF,TGTGCCAGCAGCGTAGCCGGGGAGGGAAACACCATATATTTT
TRBJ1-5,-,TRBV5-5,-,CASSLQPNQGGGNQPQHF,TGTGCCAGCAGCTTACAACCAAACCAGGGTGGCGGCAATCAGCCCCAGCATTTT
TRBJ2-3,-,TRBV25-1,TRBD1,CASSEYLATGPTQVPQYF,TGTGCCAGCAGTGAATATCTCGCGACAGGGCCGACACAGGTTCCGCAGTATTTT
TRBJ1-2,-,TRBV9,-,CASSVEDGHGYTF,TGTGCCAGCAGCGTAGAGGACGGCCATGGCTACACCTTC
TRBJ2-5,few,TRBV30,TRBD1,CAWSTPGQGLETQYF,TGTGCCTGGAGTACCCCGGGACAGGGGTTGGAGACCCAGTACTTC
TRBJ1-5,-,TRBV19,-,CASTPGAVQPQHF,TGTGCCAGTACCCCAGGGGCCGTTCAGCCCCAGCATTTT
TRBJ1-6,many,TRBV6-1,-,CASSEPGQGGDNSPLHF,TGTGCCAGCAGTGAACCAGGCCAGGGTGGCGATAATTCACCCCTCCACTTT
TRBJ2-7,-,TRBV30,TRBD2,CAWSGLAGGEQYF,TGTGCCTGGAGTGGACTAGCGGGTGGGGAGCAGTACTTC
TRBJ1-1,many,TRBV3-1,-,CASSQGGGHGTEAFF,TGTGCCAGCAGCCAAGGGGGGGGGCACGGCACTGAAGCTTTCTTT
TRBJ2-1,many,TRBV25-1,-,CASSEERRGSRDEQFF,TGTGCCAGCAGTGAGGAGAGGAGGGGGAGTAGGGATGAGCAGTTCTTC
TRBJ1-6,many,TRBV6-1,TRBD1,CASSYPGQGGNSPLHF,TGTGCCAGCAGTTACCCTGGACAGGGCGGCAATTCACCCCTCCACTTT
TRBJ2-1,many,TRBV24-1,-,CATSDYYNEQFF,TGTGCCACCAGTGACTATTACAATGAGCAGTTCTTC
TRBJ2-3,many,TRBV11-2,-,CASSLESLSQYF,TGTGCCAGCAGCTTAGAAAGCCTATCGCAGTATTTT
TRBJ1-4,many,TRBV18,TRBD1,CASSDGTGDEKLFF,TGTGCCAGCTCTGACGGGACAGGGGATGAAAAACTGTTTTTT
TRBJ1-5,-,TRBV25-1,TRBD1,CASSAHGTGADQPQHF,TGTGCCAGCAGTGCACACGGGACAGGGGCCGATCAGCCCCAGCATTTT
TRBJ2-1,many,TRBV30,TRBD2,CAWTSGIHDEQFF,TGTGCCTGGACTAGCGGGATTCACGATGAGCAGTTCTTC
TRBJ2-1,many,TRBV9,TRBD2,CASSPSGSVEQFF,TGTGCCAGCAGCCCTAGCGGGAGCGTTGAGCAGTTCTTC
TRBJ2-2,many,TRBV12-5,-,CASVGLTSTGELFF,TGTGCTAGTGTCGGACTAACTAGCACCGGGGAGCTGTTTTTT
TRBJ1-4,many,TRBV28,TRBD1,CASSTARGNEKLFF,TGTGCCAGCAGCACCGCCAGGGGGAATGAAAAACTGTTTTTT
TRBJ2-2,many,TRBV5-1,-,CASSRQRVNTGELFF,TGCGCCAGCAGCCGCCAGCGGGTGAACACCGGGGAGCTGTTTTTT
TRBJ2-7,many,TRBV7-9,TRBD1,CASSVQGTYEQYF,TGTGCCAGCAGCGTACAGGGGACCTACGAGCAGTACTTC
TRBJ2-1,-,TRBV14,-,CASSPAGGPSPGEQFF,TGTGCCAGCAGCCCTGCCGGAGGACCGTCCCCGGGTGAGCAGTTCTTC
TRBJ2-1,many,TRBV27,-,CASSLRGYNEQFF,TGTGCCAGCAGTTTACGAGGGTACAATGAGCAGTTCTTC
TRBJ2-7,many,TRBV27,-,CASSLQGGYEQYF,TGTGCCAGCAGTTTACAGGGGGGCTACGAGCAGTACTTC
TRBJ1-1,-,TRBV20-1,TRBD1,CSASLSGGYVAFF,TGCAGTGCTAGTTTGTCAGGGGGCTATGTAGCTTTCTTT
TRBJ2-7,few,TRBV9,TRBD2,CASSASGAPYEQYF,TGTGCCAGCAGCGCCAGCGGGGCACCCTACGAGCAGTACTTC
TRBJ2-2,few,TRBV7-9,TRBD1,CASSYAPGQGSTGELFF,TGTGCCAGCAGCTATGCCCCGGGACAGGGGTCCACCGGGGAGCTGTTTTTT
TRBJ2-1,many,TRBV28,-,CASSLVADSYNEQFF,TGTGCCAGCAGTTTGGTAGCGGATAGCTACAATGAGCAGTTCTTC
TRBJ2-7,many,TRBV29-1,-,CSVTDPYEQYF,TGCAGCGTCACGGATCCCTACGAGCAGTACTTC
TRBJ1-1,-,TRBV6-1,-,CATLPMNTEAFF,TGTGCCACCCTACCCATGAACACTGAAGCTTTCTTT
TRBJ2-6,many,TRBV11-3,-,CASSLSGSGANVLTF,TGTGCCAGCAGCTTGTCGGGCTCTGGGGCCAACGTCCTGACTTTC
TRBJ2-7,-,TRBV20-1,-,CSARGGAEVQYF,TGCAGTGCTAGGGGGGGGGCGGAGGTGCAGTACTTC
TRBJ2-6,few,TRBV19,TRBD1,CASSIEGTGGKSGANVLTF,TGTGCCAGTAGTATAGAGGGGACAGGGGGGAAATCTGGGGCCAACGTCCTGACTTTC
TRBJ2-3,many,TRBV11-3,TRBD1,CASSPIQGEVLPDTQYF,TGTGCCAGCAGCCCCATACAGGGGGAGGTTTTACCAGATACGCAGTATTTT
TRBJ2-3,many,TRBV2,TRBD1,CASRVTGADTQYF,TGTGCCAGCAGAGTCACAGGGGCAGATACGCAGTATTTT
TRBJ2-4,many,TRBV7-9,TRBD2,CASSPLSGRVQNIQYF,TGTGCCAGCAGCCCGCTTAGCGGGAGGGTGCAAAACATTCAGTACTTC
TRBJ1-2,many,TRBV6-2/TRBV6-3,-,CASSTRTGGEGRYGYTF,TGTGCCAGCAGTACTCGAACAGGTGGTGAGGGTCGTTATGGCTACACCTTC
TRBJ1-2,few,TRBV7-2,-,CASSLTLANYGYTF,TGTGCCAGCAGCCTTACCTTAGCTAACTATGGCTACACCTTC
TRBJ1-4,many,TRBV28,-,CASSLTRDTNEKLFF,TGTGCCAGCAGTTTAACCAGGGACACCAATGAAAAACTGTTTTTT
TRBJ2-4,many,TRBV12-3/TRBV12-4,-,CASSSPGGMKNIQYF,TGTGCCAGCAGTAGCCCGGGGGGCATGAAAAACATTCAGTACTTC
TRBJ1-1,-,TRBV6-1,-,CASRKEGNTEAFF,TGTGCCAGCCGAAAGGAGGGGAACACTGAAGCTTTCTTT
TRBJ2-1,-,TRBV30,TRBD2,CAWSNGLARFF,TGTGCCTGGTCGAATGGACTAGCGAGGTTCTTC
TRBJ1-1,few,TRBV3-1,-,CASSQVFYLNTEAFF,TGTGCCAGCAGCCAAGTATTTTATTTGAACACTGAAGCTTTCTTT
TRBJ2-1,-,TRBV20-1,TRBD2,CSGRAGAVDEQFF,TGCAGTGGTCGAGCGGGAGCAGTCGATGAGCAGTTCTTC
TRBJ2-3,-,TRBV20-1,TRBD2,CSHPASGRASDTQYF,TGCAGCCACCCCGCTAGCGGGAGGGCCTCAGATACGCAGTATTTT
TRBJ2-3,many,TRBV5-1,-,CASSLAWRPRDTQYF,TGCGCCAGCAGCTTGGCGTGGAGGCCTAGGGATACGCAGTATTTT
TRBJ2-2,many,TRBV18,-,CASSRPDGTGELFF,TGTGCCAGCTCACGTCCTGACGGTACCGGGGAGCTGTTTTTT
TRBJ1-2,many,TRBV7-9,-,CASSLDPGADGYTF,TGTGCCAGCAGCTTAGATCCGGGGGCCGATGGCTACACCTTC
TRBJ2-3,many,TRBV4-1,-,CASSQEGAPDTQYF,TGCGCCAGCAGCCAAGAAGGGGCCCCAGATACGCAGTATTTT
TRBJ2-2,few,TRBV6-9,-,CASSSKGGYTGELFF,TGTGCCAGCAGTTCCAAGGGGGGCTATACCGGGGAGCTGTTTTTT
TRBJ1-6,few,TRBV18,TRBD1,CASSSYRDSFNSPLHF,TGTGCCAGCTCATCATACCGGGACAGCTTTAATTCACCCCTCCACTTT
TRBJ1-5,-,TRBV19,-,CASSRSGNSNQPQHF,TGTGCCAGTAGTCGGTCCGGGAATAGCAATCAGCCCCAGCATTTT
TRBJ1-5,few,TRBV7-9,-,CASTYGRWAGVLNQPQHF,TGTGCCAGCACATATGGGAGGTGGGCGGGAGTACTCAATCAGCCCCAGCATTTT